This T cell receptor beta chain was documented in a study of shared clonotypes between healthy human individuals. Findings and caveats of the study: It was observed that roughly 5.1% of naive CD4 clonotypes were shared across several donors. Larger richness was generally estimated for naive than memory subsets.

In regard to this clone: Its specificity is unknown.

Genomic DNA of every subset was divided equally among multiple immunoSEQ plates. Original methodology: Junction-only immunoSEQ sequences carried no quality scores, so filtering differed. Some clones are missing from TCRdb's copy, which holds only in-frame ones; the method was immunoSEQ multiplex PCR. V and J calls and clone size are those listed in that table; D and trimming were worked out from the DNA. Among more than 2,000,000 clones listed, approximately 93% were seen once. The CDR3 runs to 13 residues. Trimming shortened V by 6 bases and J by 1 base, and 9 bases separated the two germline ends. CDR1 and CDR2 (germline): MNHNY, SVGAGI (reference sequence).

V is TRBV6-6 and J is TRBJ1-1, with unresolved D. This sequence originates from a man between 18 and 35 years old in good health. Some clones in this sample may be carry-over from other donors' samples. Sequencing was carried out using naive CD4+ T cells from PBMCs. Described subset: CD45RA+ positively selected. CDR3 loop: CASRPGPNTEAFF. The CDR3 DNA is TGTGCCAGCAGACCTGGGCCGAACACTGAAGCTTTCTTT.